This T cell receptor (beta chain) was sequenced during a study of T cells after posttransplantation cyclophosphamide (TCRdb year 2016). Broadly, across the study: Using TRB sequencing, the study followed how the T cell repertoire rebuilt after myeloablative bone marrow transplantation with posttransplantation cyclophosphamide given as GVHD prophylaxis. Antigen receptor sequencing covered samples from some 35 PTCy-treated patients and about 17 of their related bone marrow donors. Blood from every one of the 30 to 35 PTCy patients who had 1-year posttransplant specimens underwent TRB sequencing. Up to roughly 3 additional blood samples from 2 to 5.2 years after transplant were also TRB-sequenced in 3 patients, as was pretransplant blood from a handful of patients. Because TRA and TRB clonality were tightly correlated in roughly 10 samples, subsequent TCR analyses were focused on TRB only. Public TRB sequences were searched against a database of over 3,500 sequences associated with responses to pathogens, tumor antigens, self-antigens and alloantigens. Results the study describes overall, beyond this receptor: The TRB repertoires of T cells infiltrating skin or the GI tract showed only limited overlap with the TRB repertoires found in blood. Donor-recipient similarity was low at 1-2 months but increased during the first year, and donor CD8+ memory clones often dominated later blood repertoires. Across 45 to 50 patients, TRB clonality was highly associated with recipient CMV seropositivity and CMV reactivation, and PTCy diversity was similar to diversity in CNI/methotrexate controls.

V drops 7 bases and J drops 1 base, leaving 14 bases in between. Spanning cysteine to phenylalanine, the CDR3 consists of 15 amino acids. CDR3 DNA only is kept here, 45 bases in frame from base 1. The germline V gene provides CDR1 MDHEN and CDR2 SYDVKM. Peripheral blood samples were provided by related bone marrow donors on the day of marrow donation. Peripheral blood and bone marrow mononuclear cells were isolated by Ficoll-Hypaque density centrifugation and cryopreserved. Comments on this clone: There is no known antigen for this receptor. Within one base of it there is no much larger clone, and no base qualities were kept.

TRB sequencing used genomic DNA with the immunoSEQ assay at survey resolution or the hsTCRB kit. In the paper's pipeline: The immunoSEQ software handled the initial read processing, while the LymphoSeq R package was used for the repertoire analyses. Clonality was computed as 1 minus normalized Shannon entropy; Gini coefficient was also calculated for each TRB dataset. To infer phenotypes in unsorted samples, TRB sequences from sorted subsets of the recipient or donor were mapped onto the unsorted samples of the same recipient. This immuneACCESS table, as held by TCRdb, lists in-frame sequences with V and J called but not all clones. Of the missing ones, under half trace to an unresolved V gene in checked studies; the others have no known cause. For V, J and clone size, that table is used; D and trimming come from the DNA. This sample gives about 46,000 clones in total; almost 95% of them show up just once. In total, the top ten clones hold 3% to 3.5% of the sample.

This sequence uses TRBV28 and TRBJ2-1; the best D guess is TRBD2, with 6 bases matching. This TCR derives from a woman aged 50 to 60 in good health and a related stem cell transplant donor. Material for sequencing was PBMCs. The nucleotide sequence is TGTGCCAGCACCCCGGGAGAGGGGTCCTACAATGAGCAGTTCTTC. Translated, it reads CASTPGEGSYNEQFF.